This T cell receptor (beta chain) derives from a study of response to subunit inactivated influenza vaccine. TCRdb called the RT-PCR reads again in MiXCR, with one record for every CDR3 protein. The sample records about 800,000 distinct CDR3 sequences, over 20% being singletons. In germline, CDR1 is SGHTA, CDR2 FQGTGA. The germline V and J ends were trimmed by 2 bases and 8 bases, with 21 bases remaining between them. The CDR3 has 16 amino acids. This clonotype was counted only a few times. The TCR originated in a middle-aged man who received an inactivated influenza vaccine. The sample was PBMCs from blood, taken roughly 5 days after vaccination. This sequence joins TRBV7-3 and TRBJ1-1, with a tentative D call TRBD1 (5 bases). The CDR3 nucleotides read TGTGCCAGCAGCTTACTAGCGAGTCGGGGCAATGTAGAAGCTTTCTTT. Amino acids: CASSLLASRGNVEAFF.